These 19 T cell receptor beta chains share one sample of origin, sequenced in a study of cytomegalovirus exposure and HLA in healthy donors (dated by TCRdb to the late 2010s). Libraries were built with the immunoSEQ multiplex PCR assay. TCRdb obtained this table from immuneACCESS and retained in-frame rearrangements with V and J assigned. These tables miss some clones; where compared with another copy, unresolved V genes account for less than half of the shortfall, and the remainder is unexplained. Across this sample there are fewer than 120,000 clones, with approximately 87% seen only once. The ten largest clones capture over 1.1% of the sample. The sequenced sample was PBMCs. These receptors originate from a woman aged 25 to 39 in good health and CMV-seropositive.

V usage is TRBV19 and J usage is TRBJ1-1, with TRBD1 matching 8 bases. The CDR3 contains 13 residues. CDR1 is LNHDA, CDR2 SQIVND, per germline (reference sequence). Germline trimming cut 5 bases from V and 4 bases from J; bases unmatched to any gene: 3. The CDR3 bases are TGTGCCAGTAGTGGACAGGGATCCACTGAAGCTTTCTTT. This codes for CASSGQGSTEAFF. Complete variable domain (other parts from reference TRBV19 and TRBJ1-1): DGGITQSPKYLFRKEGQNVTLSCEQNLNHDAMYWYRQDPGQGLRLIYYSQIVNDFQKGDIAEGYSVSREKKESFPLTVTSAQKNPTAFYLCASSGQGSTEAFFGQGTRLTVV.

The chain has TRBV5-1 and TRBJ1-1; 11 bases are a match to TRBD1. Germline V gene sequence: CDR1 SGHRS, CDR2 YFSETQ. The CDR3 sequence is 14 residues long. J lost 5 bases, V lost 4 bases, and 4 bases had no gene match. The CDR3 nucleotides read TGCGCCAGCAGCGGGGGACAGGGGGAAACTGAAGCTTTCTTT. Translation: CASSGGQGETEAFF.

The CDR3 spells CASSHRATSQETQYF. CDR3 coding DNA: TGTGCCAGCAGCCACCGAGCTACTAGCCAGGAGACCCAGTACTTC. This chain links TRBV9 with TRBJ2-5, with D possibly TRBD2 on 6 matching bases. Germline V gene data show CDR1 as SGDLS and CDR2 as YYNGEE. The V and J ends lost 4 bases and 5 bases respectively, with 18 bases between them. This CDR3 is 15 amino acids long. The full variable domain, with the rest looked up from reference TRBV9 and TRBJ2-5, is DSGVTQTPKHLITATGQRVTLRCSPRSGDLSVYWYQQSLDQGLQFLIQYYNGEERAKGNILERFSAQQFPDLHSELNLSSLELGDSALYFCASSHRATSQETQYFGPGTRLLVL.

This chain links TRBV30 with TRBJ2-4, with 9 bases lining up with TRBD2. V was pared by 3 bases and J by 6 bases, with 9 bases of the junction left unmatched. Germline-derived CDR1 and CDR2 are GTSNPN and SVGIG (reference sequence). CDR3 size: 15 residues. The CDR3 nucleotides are TGTGCCTGGAGCTTGAGCGGGGGGATGGTAAACATTCAGTACTTC. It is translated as CAWSLSGGMVNIQYF.

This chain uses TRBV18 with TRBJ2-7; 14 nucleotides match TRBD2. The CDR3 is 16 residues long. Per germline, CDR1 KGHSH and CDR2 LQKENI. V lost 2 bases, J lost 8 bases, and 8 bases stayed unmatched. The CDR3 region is CASSPTTTSGRAQQYF. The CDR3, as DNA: TGTGCCAGCTCACCAACCACGACTAGCGGGAGGGCCCAGCAGTACTTC.

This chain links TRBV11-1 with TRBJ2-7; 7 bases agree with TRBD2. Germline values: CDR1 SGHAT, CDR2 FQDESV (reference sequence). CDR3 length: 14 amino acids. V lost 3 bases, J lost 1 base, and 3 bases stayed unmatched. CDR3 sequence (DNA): TGTGCCAGCAGCTTGGCGGGGGATTCCTACGAGCAGTACTTC. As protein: CASSLAGDSYEQYF.

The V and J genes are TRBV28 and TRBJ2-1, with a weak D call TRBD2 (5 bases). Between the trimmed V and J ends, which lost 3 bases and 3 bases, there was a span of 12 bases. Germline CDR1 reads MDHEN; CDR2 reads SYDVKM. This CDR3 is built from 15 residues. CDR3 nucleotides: TGTGCCAGCAGTTTTCGATTCCGGGACTACAATGAGCAGTTCTTC. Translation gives CASSFRFRDYNEQFF.

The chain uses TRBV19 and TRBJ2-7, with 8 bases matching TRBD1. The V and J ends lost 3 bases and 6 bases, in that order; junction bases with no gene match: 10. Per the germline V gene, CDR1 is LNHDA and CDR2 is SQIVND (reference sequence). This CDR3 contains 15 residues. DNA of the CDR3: TGTGCCAGTAGTATTTCTCTTACGGACAGGGCCGAGCAGTACTTC. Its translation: CASSISLTDRAEQYF.

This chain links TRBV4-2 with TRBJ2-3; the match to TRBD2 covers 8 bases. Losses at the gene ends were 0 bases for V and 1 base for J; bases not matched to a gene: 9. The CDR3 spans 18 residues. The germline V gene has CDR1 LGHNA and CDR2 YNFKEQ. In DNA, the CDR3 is TGTGCCAGCAGCCAAGATTGGCGGGGGGCAGTGGGCACAGATACGCAGTATTTT. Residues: CASSQDWRGAVGTDTQYF.

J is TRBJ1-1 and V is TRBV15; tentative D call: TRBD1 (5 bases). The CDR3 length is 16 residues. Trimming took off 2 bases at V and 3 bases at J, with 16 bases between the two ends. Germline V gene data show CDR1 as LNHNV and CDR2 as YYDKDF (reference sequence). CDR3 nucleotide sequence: TGTGCCACCAGCAGATCGCGGAGACAGATCGACACTGAAGCTTTCTTT. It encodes CATSRSRRQIDTEAFF.

CDR3 DNA: TGTGCTAGTGGTTTGGTAAGATTCGGCAGGGGGCTGATAGATACGCAGTATTTT. Translation: CASGLVRFGRGLIDTQYF. V usage is TRBV12-5 and J usage is TRBJ2-3; TRBD1 matches 8 bases. CDR1 is LGHNT and CDR2 is FRNRAP in the germline V gene. This CDR3 is built from 18 residues. The trim removed 0 bases at V and 5 bases at J, leaving 13 bases unmatched.

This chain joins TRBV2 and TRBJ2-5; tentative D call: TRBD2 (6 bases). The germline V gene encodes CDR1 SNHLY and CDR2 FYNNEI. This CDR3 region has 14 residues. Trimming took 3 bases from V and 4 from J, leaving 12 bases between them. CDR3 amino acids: CASSEGRGTETQYF. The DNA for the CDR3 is TGTGCCAGCAGTGAGGGGCGGGGAACAGAGACCCAGTACTTC.

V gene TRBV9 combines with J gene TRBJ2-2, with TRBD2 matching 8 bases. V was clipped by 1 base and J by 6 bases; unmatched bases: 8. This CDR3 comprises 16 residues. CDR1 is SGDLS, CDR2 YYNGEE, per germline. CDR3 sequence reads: CASSVSLAGSPGELFF. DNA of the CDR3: TGTGCCAGCAGCGTATCCCTAGCGGGTTCTCCCGGGGAGCTGTTTTTT. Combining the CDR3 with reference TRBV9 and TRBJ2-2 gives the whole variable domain DSGVTQTPKHLITATGQRVTLRCSPRSGDLSVYWYQQSLDQGLQFLIQYYNGEERAKGNILERFSAQQFPDLHSELNLSSLELGDSALYFCASSVSLAGSPGELFFGEGSRLTVL.

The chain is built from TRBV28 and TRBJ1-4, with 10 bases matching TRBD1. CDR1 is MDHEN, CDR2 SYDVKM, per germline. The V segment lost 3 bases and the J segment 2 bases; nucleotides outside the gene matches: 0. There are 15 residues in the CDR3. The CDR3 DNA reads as TGTGCCAGCAGTTTGACAGGGGGCACTAATGAAAAACTGTTTTTT. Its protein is CASSLTGGTNEKLFF. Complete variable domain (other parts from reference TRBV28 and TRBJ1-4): DVKVTQSSRYLVKRTGEKVFLECVQDMDHENMFWYRQDPGLGLRLIYFSYDVKMKEKGDIPEGYSVSREKKERFSLILESASTNQTSMYLCASSLTGGTNEKLFFGSGTQLSVL.

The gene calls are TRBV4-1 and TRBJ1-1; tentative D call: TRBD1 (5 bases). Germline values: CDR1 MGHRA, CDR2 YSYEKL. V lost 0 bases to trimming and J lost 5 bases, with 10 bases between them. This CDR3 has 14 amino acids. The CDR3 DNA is TGCGCCAGCAGCCAAGATGCCGGGGGTACTGAAGCTTTCTTT. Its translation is CASSQDAGGTEAFF.

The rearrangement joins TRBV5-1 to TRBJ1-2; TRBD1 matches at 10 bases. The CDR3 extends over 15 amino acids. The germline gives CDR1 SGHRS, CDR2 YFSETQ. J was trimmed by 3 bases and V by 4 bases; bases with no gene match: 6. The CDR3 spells CASSPWTGGDYGYTF. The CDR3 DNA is TGCGCCAGCAGCCCCTGGACAGGGGGAGACTATGGCTACACCTTC.

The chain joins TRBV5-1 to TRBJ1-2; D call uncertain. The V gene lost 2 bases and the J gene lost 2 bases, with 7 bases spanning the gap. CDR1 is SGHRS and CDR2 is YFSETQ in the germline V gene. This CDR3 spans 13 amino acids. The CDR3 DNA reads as TGCGCCAGCAGCTTAAACAGCAACTATGGCTACACCTTC. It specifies CASSLNSNYGYTF.

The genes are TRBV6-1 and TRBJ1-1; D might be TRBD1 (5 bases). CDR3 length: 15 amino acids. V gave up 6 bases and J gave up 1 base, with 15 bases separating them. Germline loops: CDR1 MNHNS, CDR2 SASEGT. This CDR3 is CASSRRRVANTEAFF. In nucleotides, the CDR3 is TGTGCCAGCAGCCGACGCAGGGTGGCGAACACTGAAGCTTTCTTT.

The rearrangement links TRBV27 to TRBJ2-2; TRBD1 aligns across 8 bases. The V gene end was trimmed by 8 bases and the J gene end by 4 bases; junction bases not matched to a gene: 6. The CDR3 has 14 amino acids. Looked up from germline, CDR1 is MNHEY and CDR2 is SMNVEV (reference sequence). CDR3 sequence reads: CASDDRGGTGELFF. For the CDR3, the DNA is TGTGCCAGCGACGACAGGGGAGGCACCGGGGAGCTGTTTTTT.